This T cell receptor (beta chain) was obtained from a study of control samples from healthy donors and cancer patients. This CDR3 has 16 amino acids. Germline V lookup: CDR1 SEHNR, CDR2 FQNEAQ (reference sequence). V dropped 5 bases and J dropped 0 bases, with 15 bases sitting between them. Clones were sequenced by immunoSEQ multiplex PCR, and TCRdb holds only the in-frame ones, with some missing. Altogether approximately 170,000 clones are present, nearly 90% being singletons, with the ten largest covering roughly 1.3%. The chain joins TRBV7-9 to TRBJ2-3, with no clear D. The material sequenced was blood. This TCR derives from a woman aged 45-65 years in good health. CDR3 region: CASSPGPGESTDTQYF. Written as DNA, the CDR3 is TGTGCCAGCAGCCCGGGTCCGGGCGAGAGCACAGATACGCAGTATTTT.